What follows describes a single TCR beta chain. Read sequence stops 3 residues before the CDR3 end, and the germline J gene provides the missing end. The data stem from a study of T cells in women clearing cervical HPV infection. At the level of the study: Only a few women had HLA typing results available.

Cervical HPV DNA detected by MY09/MY11 PCR, typed by dot-blot. Here immunoSEQ multiplex PCR was the method, and the copy in TCRdb shows in-frame clones only, minus some. This listing includes approximately 21,000 clones. V was pared by 0 bases and J by 6 bases, with 4 bases between. The germline CDR1 and CDR2 sequences are MNHEY and SVGEGT. The CDR3 runs 12 residues. This chain joins TRBV6-2 or TRBV6-3 and TRBJ2-3; D is undetermined. Source material: blood buffy coat. The source of this sequence is a woman between 18 and 69 years old with a cervical HPV16 infection that either progressed to CIN3+ or cleared (not recorded which). The CDR3 sequence: CASSYSRDTQYF. The covered CDR3 bases are TGTGCCAGCAGTTACTCGAGGGATACG.